The 9 T cell receptor beta chains below were found in one sample sequenced in a study of regulatory T cells in long-lasting Graves disease. Combining iRepertoire HTBI primers with Arm-PCR of CDR3 regions, the authors built TCR beta libraries. TCRdb analysed the multiplex PCR reads with MiXCR anew, one entry per CDR3 protein. The repertoire has 350,000 to 400,000 distinct CDR3 sequences, roughly a sixth of them found once; the top ten carry about a fifth. This sample's time point: newly diagnosed GD, antithyroid drugs for less than 3 months. Scientists built the TCR library using RNA that was extracted from PBMCs. Sample: peripheral blood mononuclear cells (PBMCs), taken at new diagnosis, from a patient treated with antithyroid drugs. The receptors were gathered from a female donor with Graves disease.

The chain joins TRBV9 to TRBJ1-1, with D possibly matching TRBD1 (6 bases). Trimming took off 6 bases at V and 1 base at J, with 19 bases between the two ends. Germline assignment: CDR1 SGDLS and CDR2 YYNGEE. This CDR3 comprises 16 residues. The CDR3 protein is CASTITAGGGNTEAFF. The CDR3 DNA reads TGTGCCAGCACCATAACGGCAGGAGGGGGGAACACTGAAGCTTTCTTT.

The J gene is TRBJ1-2, the V gene TRBV2, with 11 bases lining up with TRBD1. Germline CDR1 reads SNHLY; CDR2 reads FYNNEI. CDR3 length: 16 residues. V was clipped by 7 bases and J by 2 bases; unmatched bases: 9. CDR3 protein: CASTPEGQGENYGYTF. The CDR3 region has the DNA TGTGCCAGCACCCCGGAGGGACAGGGGGAGAACTATGGCTACACCTTC.

This clonotype showed up just a few times. The chain couples TRBV6-1 to TRBJ2-3; TRBD1 matches at 8 bases. Germline-derived CDR1 and CDR2 are MNHNS and SASEGT. CDR3 length equals 15 residues. Trimming at V came to 5 bases and at J to 9 bases, leaving 13 bases not matched to a gene. The CDR3 reads CASSPDGQGVGTQYF. The CDR3 DNA reads as TGTGCCAGCAGTCCGGACGGACAGGGAGTGGGCACGCAGTATTTT.

About this clonotype: This sequence may be a read error, since a much larger clone differs from it by one base. The CDR3 DNA is TGTGCCAGCGGGGCAGCGAGAGAAGGAGATACGCAGTATTTT. It is translated as CASGAAREGDTQYF. This chain uses TRBV27 with TRBJ2-3; possible D gene TRBD1, 5 bases. V lost 8 bases and J lost 5, with 17 bases in between. The CDR3 extends over 14 amino acids. Germline lookup yields CDR1 MNHEY and CDR2 SMNVEV (reference sequence).

This clonotype was observed a few times. V gene TRBV6-1 combines with J gene TRBJ1-2; 9 bases map to TRBD1. This CDR3 has 12 amino acids. CDR1 and CDR2 (germline): MNHNS, SASEGT. J gave up 6 bases and V 4 bases, and 0 bases lay outside the gene matches. The CDR3 bases are TGTGCCAGCAGTGGACAGGGGGATGGCTACACCTTC. This sequence encodes CASSGQGDGYTF.

This clonotype came up many times. V usage is TRBV12-3 or TRBV12-4 and J usage is TRBJ1-5, with D uncertain. The CDR3 covers 14 residues. V was trimmed by 2 bases and J by 7 bases, leaving 12 bases between them. CDR3 residues: CASSLSGAWQPQHF. CDR3 DNA: TGTGCCAGCAGTTTATCTGGCGCTTGGCAGCCCCAGCATTTT.

Ten or more counts support this clonotype. The genes are TRBV9 and TRBJ2-1; D is perhaps TRBD1 or TRBD2 (5 bases each). Looked up from germline, CDR1 is SGDLS and CDR2 is YYNGEE. The CDR3 loop spans 13 amino acids. V was cut by 3 bases and J by 10 bases, with 14 bases left in between. DNA of the CDR3: TGTGCCAGCAGCGGAGGGGTCCTGGGAGAGCAGTTCTTC. This codes for CASSGGVLGEQFF.

The rearrangement links TRBV27 to TRBJ1-4, with D possibly matching TRBD1 (6 bases). The CDR3 loop spans 13 amino acids. Looked up from germline, CDR1 is MNHEY and CDR2 is SMNVEV (reference sequence). The V gene lost 6 bases and the J gene lost 5 bases, with 10 bases spanning the gap. CDR3 DNA sequence: TGTGCCAGCAGACGGACAGTGAATGAAAAACTGTTTTTT. Translated: CASRRTVNEKLFF.

This clonotype turned up a few times. Here the CDR3 omits its conserved ending phenylalanine or tryptophan, so a read error is the likely source. The genes are TRBV3-1 and TRBJ2-4; D perhaps matches TRBD2 (5 bases). This CDR3 is 15 amino acids long. Germline loops: CDR1 LGHDT, CDR2 YNNKEL (reference sequence). V lost 1 base and J 0 bases, leaving 7 bases between the germline ends. The CDR3 loop reads CASSQALVAKNIQYL. CDR3 bases: TGTGCCAGCAGCCAAGCACTAGTAGCCAAAAACATTCAGTACCTC.